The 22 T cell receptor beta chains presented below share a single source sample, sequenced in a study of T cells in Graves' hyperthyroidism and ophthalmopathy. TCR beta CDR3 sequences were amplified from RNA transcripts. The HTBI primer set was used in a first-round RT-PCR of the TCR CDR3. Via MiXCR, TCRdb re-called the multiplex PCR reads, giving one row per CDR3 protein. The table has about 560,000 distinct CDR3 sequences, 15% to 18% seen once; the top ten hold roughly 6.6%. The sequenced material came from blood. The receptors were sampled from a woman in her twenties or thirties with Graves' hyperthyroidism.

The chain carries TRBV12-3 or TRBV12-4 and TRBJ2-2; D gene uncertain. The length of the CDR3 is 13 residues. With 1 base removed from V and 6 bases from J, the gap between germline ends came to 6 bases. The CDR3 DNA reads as TGTGCCAGCAGTTTAGGGACCCCCGGGGAGCTGTTTTTT. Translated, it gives CASSLGTPGELFF.

Here the CDR3 DNA reads TGTGCCAGCAGACCCGCCTTTGGACAGGCATACGGAAACACCATATATTTT. Translating gives CASRPAFGQAYGNTIYF. The chain joins TRBV7-9 to TRBJ1-3, with TRBD1 matching 7 bases. CDR3 length: 17 residues. CDR1 is SEHNR, CDR2 FQNEAQ, per germline (reference sequence). Losses at the gene ends were 6 bases for V and 4 bases for J; bases not matched to a gene: 15. The full variable domain, its missing parts supplied by reference TRBV7-9 and TRBJ1-3, is DTGVSQNPRHKITKRGQNVTFRCDPISEHNRLYWYRQTLGQGPEFLTYFQNEAQLEKSRLLSDRFSAERPKGSFSTLEIQRTEQGDSAMYLCASRPAFGQAYGNTIYFGEGSWLTVV.

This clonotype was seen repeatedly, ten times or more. Written as DNA, the CDR3 is TGTGCCAGCAGTTTATTAGGGGCTGGTGAAGCTTTCTTT. It is translated as CASSLLGAGEAFF. V and J are TRBV27 and TRBJ1-1; TRBD1 might be the D (5 bases). Germline CDR1 MNHEY, CDR2 SMNVEV (reference sequence). V dropped 1 base and J dropped 7 bases, with 10 bases sitting between them. This CDR3 is built from 13 residues.

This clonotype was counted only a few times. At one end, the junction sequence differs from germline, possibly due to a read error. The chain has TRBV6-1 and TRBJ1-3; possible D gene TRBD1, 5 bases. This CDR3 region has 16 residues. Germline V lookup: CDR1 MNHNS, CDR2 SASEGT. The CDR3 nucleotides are TGTGCCAGCATTGAATGGGACTTGAGCTCTGGAAACACCATATATTTT. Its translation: CASIEWDLSSGNTIYF.

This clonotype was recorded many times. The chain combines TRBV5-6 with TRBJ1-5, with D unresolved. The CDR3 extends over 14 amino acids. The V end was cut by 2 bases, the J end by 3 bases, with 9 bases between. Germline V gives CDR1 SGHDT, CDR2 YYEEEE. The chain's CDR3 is CASSFLRDNQPQHF. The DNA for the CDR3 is TGTGCCAGCAGCTTTTTGAGGGACAATCAGCCCCAGCATTTT. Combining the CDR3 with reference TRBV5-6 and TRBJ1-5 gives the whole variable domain DAGVTQSPTHLIKTRGQQVTLRCSPKSGHDTVSWYQQALGQGPQFIFQYYEEEERQRGNFPDRFSGHQFPNYSSELNVNALLLGDSALYLCASSFLRDNQPQHFGDGTRLSIL.

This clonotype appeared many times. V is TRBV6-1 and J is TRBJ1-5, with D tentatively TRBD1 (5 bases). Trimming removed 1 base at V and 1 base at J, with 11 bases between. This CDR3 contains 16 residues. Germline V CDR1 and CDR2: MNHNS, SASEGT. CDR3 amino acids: CASSEGSRVSNQPQHF. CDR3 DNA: TGTGCCAGCAGTGAAGGGAGCAGGGTAAGCAATCAGCCCCAGCATTTT.

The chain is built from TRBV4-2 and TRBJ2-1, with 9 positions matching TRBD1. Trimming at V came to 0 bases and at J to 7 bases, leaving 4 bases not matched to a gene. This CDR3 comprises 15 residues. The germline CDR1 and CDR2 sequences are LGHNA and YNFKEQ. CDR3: CASSQEGQGRNEQFF. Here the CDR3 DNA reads TGTGCCAGCAGCCAAGAAGGACAGGGGAGAAATGAGCAGTTCTTC.

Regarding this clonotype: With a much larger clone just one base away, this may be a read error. CDR3 protein: CANSLTGVFTEAFF. The CDR3 nucleotides read TGTGCCAACAGCTTGACAGGGGTTTTCACTGAAGCTTTCTTT. V is TRBV7-2 and J is TRBJ1-1; 8 bases map to TRBD1. CDR1 SGHTA and CDR2 FQGNSA come from the germline V gene. This CDR3 contains 14 residues.

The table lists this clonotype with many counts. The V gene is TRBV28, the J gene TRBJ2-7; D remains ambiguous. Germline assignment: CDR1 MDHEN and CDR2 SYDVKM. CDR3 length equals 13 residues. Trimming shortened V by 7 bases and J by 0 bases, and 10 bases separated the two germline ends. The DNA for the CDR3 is TGTGCCAGCACCCTCCGGGCCTCCTACGAGCAGTACTTC. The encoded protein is CASTLRASYEQYF.

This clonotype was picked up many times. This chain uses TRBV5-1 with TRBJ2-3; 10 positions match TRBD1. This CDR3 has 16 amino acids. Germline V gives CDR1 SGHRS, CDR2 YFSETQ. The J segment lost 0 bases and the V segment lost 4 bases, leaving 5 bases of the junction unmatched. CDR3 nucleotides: TGCGCCAGCAGCCTGGGGGGACAGGGGAGCACAGATACGCAGTATTTT. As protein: CASSLGGQGSTDTQYF.

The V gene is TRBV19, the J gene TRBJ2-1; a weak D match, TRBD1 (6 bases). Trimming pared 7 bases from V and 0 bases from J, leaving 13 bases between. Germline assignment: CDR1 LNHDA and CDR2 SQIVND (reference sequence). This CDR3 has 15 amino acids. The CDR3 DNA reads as TGTGCCAGTACCGGGACATCAAGCTCCTACAATGAGCAGTTCTTC. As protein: CASTGTSSSYNEQFF.

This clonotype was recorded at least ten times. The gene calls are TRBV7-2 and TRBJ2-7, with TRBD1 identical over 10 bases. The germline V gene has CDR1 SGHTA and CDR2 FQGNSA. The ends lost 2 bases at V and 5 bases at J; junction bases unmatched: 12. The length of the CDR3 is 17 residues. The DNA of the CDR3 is TGTGCCAGCAGCTTAAGGTGGGACCCGGGACAGGGGAACGAGCAGTACTTC. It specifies CASSLRWDPGQGNEQYF.

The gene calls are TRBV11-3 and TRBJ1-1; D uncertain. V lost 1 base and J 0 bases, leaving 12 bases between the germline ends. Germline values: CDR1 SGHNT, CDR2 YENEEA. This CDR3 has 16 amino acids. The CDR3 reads CASSLAVLGLNTEAFF. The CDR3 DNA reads TGTGCCAGCAGCTTAGCGGTCCTAGGATTGAACACTGAAGCTTTCTTT.

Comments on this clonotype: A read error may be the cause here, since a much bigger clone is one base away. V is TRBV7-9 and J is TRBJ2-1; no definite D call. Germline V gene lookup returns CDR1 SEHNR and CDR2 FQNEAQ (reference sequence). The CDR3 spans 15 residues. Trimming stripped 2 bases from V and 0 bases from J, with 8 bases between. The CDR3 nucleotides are TGTGCCAGCAGCTTAATGGGGAACTCCTACAATGAGCAGTTCTTC. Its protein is CASSLMGNSYNEQFF.

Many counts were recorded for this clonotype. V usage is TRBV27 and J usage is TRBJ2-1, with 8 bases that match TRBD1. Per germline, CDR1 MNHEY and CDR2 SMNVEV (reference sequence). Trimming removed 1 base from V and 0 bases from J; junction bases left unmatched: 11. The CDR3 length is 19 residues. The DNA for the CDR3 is TGTGCCAGCAGTTTATTCGTTGGACAGGGCGGTAGCTCCTACAATGAGCAGTTCTTC. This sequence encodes CASSLFVGQGGSSYNEQFF.

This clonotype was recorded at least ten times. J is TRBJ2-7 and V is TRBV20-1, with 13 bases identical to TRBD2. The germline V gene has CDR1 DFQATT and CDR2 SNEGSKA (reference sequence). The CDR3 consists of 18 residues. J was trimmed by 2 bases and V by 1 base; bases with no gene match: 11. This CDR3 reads CSARGLNVGTSGTYEQYF. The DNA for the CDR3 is TGCAGTGCTAGAGGCCTTAATGTGGGGACTAGCGGGACCTACGAGCAGTACTTC.

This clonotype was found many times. CDR3 sequence reads: CASSLGQTDQPQHF. The CDR3 DNA sequence: TGTGCCAGCAGCCTCGGACAGACCGATCAGCCCCAGCATTTT. The genes are TRBV6-1 and TRBJ1-5; TRBD1 might be the D (6 bases). This CDR3 comprises 14 residues. Germline V gives CDR1 MNHNS, CDR2 SASEGT. The ends were cut back, 6 bases at V and 5 bases at J, with 14 bases in the middle.

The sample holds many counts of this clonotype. The CDR3 here is CASSFPTPMTGGGGYEQYF. The DNA of the CDR3 is TGTGCCAGCAGTTTCCCAACCCCCATGACAGGGGGCGGGGGCTACGAGCAGTACTTC. V gene TRBV28 combines with J gene TRBJ2-7; 10 nucleotides agree with TRBD1. The CDR3 sequence is 19 residues long. Germline trimming cut 3 bases from V and 3 bases from J; bases unmatched to any gene: 17. The germline V gene encodes CDR1 MDHEN and CDR2 SYDVKM.

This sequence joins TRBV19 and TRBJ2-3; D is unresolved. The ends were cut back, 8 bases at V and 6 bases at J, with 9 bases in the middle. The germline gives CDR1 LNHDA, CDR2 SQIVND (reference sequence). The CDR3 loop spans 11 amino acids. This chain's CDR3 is CASALRDTQYF. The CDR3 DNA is TGTGCCAGTGCTTTACGGGATACGCAGTATTTT.

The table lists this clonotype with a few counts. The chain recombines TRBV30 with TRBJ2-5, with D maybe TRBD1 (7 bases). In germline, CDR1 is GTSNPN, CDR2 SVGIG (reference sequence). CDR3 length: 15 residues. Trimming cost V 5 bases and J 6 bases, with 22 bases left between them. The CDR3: CAWAPVEGARKTQYF. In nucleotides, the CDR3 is TGTGCCTGGGCCCCCGTGGAGGGGGCTCGAAAGACCCAGTACTTC.

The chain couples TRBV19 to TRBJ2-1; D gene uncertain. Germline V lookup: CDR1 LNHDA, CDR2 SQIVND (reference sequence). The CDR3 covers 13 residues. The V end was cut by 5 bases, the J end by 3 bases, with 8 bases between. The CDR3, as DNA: TGTGCCAGTAGTCGCGAGTTCTACAATGAGCAGTTCTTC. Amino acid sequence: CASSREFYNEQFF.

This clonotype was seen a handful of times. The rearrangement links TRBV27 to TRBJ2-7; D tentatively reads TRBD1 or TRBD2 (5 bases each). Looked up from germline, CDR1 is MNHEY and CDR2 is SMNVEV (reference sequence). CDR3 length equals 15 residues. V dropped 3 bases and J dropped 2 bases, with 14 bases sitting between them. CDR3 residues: CASSFRGAGPYEQYF. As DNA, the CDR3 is TGTGCCAGCAGTTTCAGAGGGGCAGGGCCCTACGAGCAGTACTTC.